This T cell receptor (beta chain) was identified in a study of shared clonotypes between healthy human individuals. This clone appeared a single time. Sequenced by immunoSEQ multiplex PCR; TCRdb stores in-frame clones only, minus some. The table has about 2 million clones, roughly 95% seen once. V shed 4 bases and J shed 0 bases, with 13 bases lying between them. The CDR3 loop spans 14 amino acids. CDR1 is SQVTM and CDR2 is ANQGSEA in the germline V gene. This chain links TRBV29-1 with TRBJ2-7, with D possibly matching TRBD2 (5 bases). What was sequenced was naive CD4+ T cells sorted from blood. This sample's subset: CD45RA+ positively selected. The sequence derives from a young man in good health. As DNA, the CDR3 is TGCAGCGTTGGAATGAGGGTTCACTCCTACGAGCAGTACTTC. It yields the protein CSVGMRVHSYEQYF.